The 22 T cell receptor beta chains below come from one sample, sequenced in a study of cytomegalovirus exposure and HLA in healthy donors. In the PCR, 60 Vbeta and 13 Jbeta primers were used. Method: immunoSEQ multiplex PCR; TCRdb's copy keeps in-frame clones and lacks some. This table has roughly 120,000 clones, roughly three quarters appearing once. The material sequenced was PBMCs. The receptors stem from a woman aged 18-30 years in good health and CMV-seronegative.

V usage is TRBV6-5 and J usage is TRBJ1-4; tentatively, D is TRBD1 (6 bases). In germline, CDR1 is MNHEY, CDR2 SVGAGI. The CDR3 is 13 residues long. V shed 6 bases and J shed 3 bases, with 8 bases lying between them. The CDR3, as DNA: TGTGCCAGCAGGGCAGGGGCTAATGAAAAACTGTTTTTT. This translates into CASRAGANEKLFF.

The rearrangement uses TRBV28 and TRBJ1-4; the D is unclear. Trimming removed 8 bases from V and 5 bases from J, with 12 bases in between. This CDR3 is built from 13 residues. CDR1 MDHEN and CDR2 SYDVKM come from the germline V gene. The CDR3 sequence: CASGGRVNEKLFF. DNA of the CDR3: TGTGCCAGCGGAGGGCGAGTGAATGAAAAACTGTTTTTT. The whole variable domain, remainder taken from reference TRBV28 and TRBJ1-4, is DVKVTQSSRYLVKRTGEKVFLECVQDMDHENMFWYRQDPGLGLRLIYFSYDVKMKEKGDIPEGYSVSREKKERFSLILESASTNQTSMYLCASGGRVNEKLFFGSGTQLSVL.

The chain recombines TRBV2 with TRBJ2-3, with 9 positions matching TRBD2. J was trimmed by 2 bases and V by 1 base; bases with no gene match: 4. CDR1 and CDR2 (germline): SNHLY, FYNNEI. The CDR3 consists of 16 residues. CDR3 in DNA: TGTGCCAGCAGTGAAGAGGCGGGGGGGATCACAGATACGCAGTATTTT. Its protein is CASSEEAGGITDTQYF. The full variable domain, with the rest looked up from reference TRBV2 and TRBJ2-3, is EPEVTQTPSHQVTQMGQEVILRCVPISNHLYFYWYRQILGQKVEFLVSFYNNEISEKSEIFDDQFSVERPDGSNFTLKIRSTKLEDSAMYFCASSEEAGGITDTQYFGPGTRLTVL.

The J gene is TRBJ1-1, the V gene TRBV2; TRBD1 might be the D (5 bases). V lost 3 bases, J lost 4 bases, and 12 bases lay in between. The CDR3 runs 14 residues. Germline assignment: CDR1 SNHLY and CDR2 FYNNEI. The CDR3 DNA follows: TGTGCCAGCAGTGAGCAGGGTACTTTCACTGAAGCTTTCTTT. Translation gives CASSEQGTFTEAFF.

The J gene is TRBJ1-6, the V gene TRBV6-6; possible D gene TRBD1, 6 bases. Trimming removed 2 bases at V and 7 bases at J, with 15 bases between. The germline V gene encodes CDR1 MNHNY and CDR2 SVGAGI (reference sequence). This CDR3 spans 16 amino acids. The CDR3 nucleotides read TGTGCCAGCAGTTACGAGGGACCAGGGGCGAATTCACCCCTCCACTTT. This codes for CASSYEGPGANSPLHF.

There are a few counts of this clone. V usage is TRBV27 and J usage is TRBJ2-5, with D unclear. The ends were cut back, 2 bases at V and 4 bases at J, with 8 bases in the middle. Germline CDR1 and CDR2: MNHEY and SMNVEV (reference sequence). The CDR3 is 13 residues long. The CDR3 region has the DNA TGTGCCAGCAGTTTAAACCGCAGAGAGACCCAGTACTTC. This sequence encodes CASSLNRRETQYF.

The chain links TRBV7-9 to TRBJ2-1; 11 nucleotides match TRBD2. J was trimmed by 10 bases and V by 5 bases; bases with no gene match: 7. There are 14 residues in the CDR3. Germline V gene data show CDR1 as SEHNR and CDR2 as FQNEAQ (reference sequence). For the CDR3, the DNA is TGTGCCAGCAGCCGTAGCGGGGGGGCCGAAGAGCAGTTCTTC. Its protein product is CASSRSGGAEEQFF.

This chain uses TRBV4-2 with TRBJ1-2; a weak D match, TRBD1 (6 bases). Germline V CDR1 and CDR2: LGHNA, YNFKEQ. The CDR3 has 15 amino acids. Deletions cut 3 bases from V and 5 bases from J, with 16 bases between. The CDR3 here is CASSQEDSVVYGYTF. In DNA, the CDR3 is TGTGCCAGCAGCCAGGAGGACAGCGTAGTTTATGGCTACACCTTC.

The rearrangement links TRBV7-2 to TRBJ2-1, with D possibly matching TRBD2 (5 bases). Germline loops: CDR1 SGHTA, CDR2 FQGNSA. The CDR3 covers 17 residues. V was cut by 1 base and J by 6 bases, with 19 bases left in between. The CDR3 here is CASSLVVRSGVGNEQFF. The CDR3 DNA reads as TGTGCCAGCAGCTTAGTGGTGAGGTCCGGGGTCGGCAATGAGCAGTTCTTC.

J is TRBJ2-3 and V is TRBV6-1; weak D call: TRBD2 (7 bases). The CDR3 totals 14 residues. Germline V lookup: CDR1 MNHNS, CDR2 SASEGT. V lost 2 bases to trimming and J lost 4 bases, with 10 bases between them. The DNA for the CDR3 is TGTGCCAGCAGTGAACGGGGGGCCGCAGATACGCAGTATTTT. Translating gives CASSERGAADTQYF.

In DNA form, the CDR3 reads TGCAGCGTGACAGGGGTGGGTGAAAAACTGTTTTTT. Translation gives CSVTGVGEKLFF. The gene calls are TRBV29-1 and TRBJ1-4, with 8 bases matching TRBD1. CDR1 SQVTM and CDR2 ANQGSEA come from the germline V gene. The CDR3 has 12 residues. V shed 6 bases, J shed 7 bases, and the junction held 4 bases outside the gene matches.

This clone was found a few times. The chain carries TRBV5-1 and TRBJ2-3; TRBD2 matches at 8 bases. V shed 2 bases, J shed 4 bases, and the junction held 3 bases outside the gene matches. The V gene's germline CDR1 is SGHRS and CDR2 YFSETQ. The CDR3 loop spans 14 amino acids. The CDR3 loop reads CASSLGTRADTQYF. CDR3 nucleotide sequence: TGCGCCAGCAGCTTAGGGACTAGGGCAGATACGCAGTATTTT.

This sequence joins TRBV4-1 and TRBJ2-7; TRBD2 aligns across 13 bases. The CDR3 spans 15 residues. V lost 5 bases to trimming and J lost 5 bases; unmatched junction nucleotides: 6. Germline V gene lookup returns CDR1 MGHRA and CDR2 YSYEKL. DNA of the CDR3: TGCGCCAGCAGCTTACTAGCGGGGGGGCCCCACGAGCAGTACTTC. This encodes CASSLLAGGPHEQYF.

This chain connects TRBV7-2 to TRBJ2-2, with TRBD1 identical over 7 bases. This CDR3 contains 14 residues. Germline-derived CDR1 and CDR2 are SGHTA and FQGNSA. The J segment lost 4 bases and the V segment lost 5 bases, leaving 4 bases of the junction unmatched. CDR3 DNA sequence: TGTGCCAGCAGCCCGTCAGGGGGCACCGGGGAGCTGTTTTTT. Translated, it gives CASSPSGGTGELFF.

The rearrangement uses TRBV27 and TRBJ1-2; the D gene is possibly TRBD1 (5 bases). Germline loops: CDR1 MNHEY, CDR2 SMNVEV (reference sequence). V was trimmed by 6 bases and J by 8 bases, leaving 13 bases between them. CDR3 length equals 12 residues. The CDR3 reads CASSSREGGYTF. The CDR3 DNA is TGTGCCAGCAGCTCACGGGAGGGGGGCTACACCTTC.

This clone was recorded at least ten times. This chain links TRBV5-1 with TRBJ2-6; 11 nucleotides line up with TRBD1. CDR1 is SGHRS and CDR2 is YFSETQ in the germline V gene. V lost 3 bases to trimming and J lost 0 bases; unmatched junction nucleotides: 8. The CDR3 has 19 amino acids. The CDR3 DNA reads TGCGCCAGCAGCTCGCCGGGACAGGGGGTCTCCTCTGGGGCCAACGTCCTGACTTTC. Translation gives CASSSPGQGVSSGANVLTF.

V and J are TRBV10-3 and TRBJ2-7, with 8 bases identical to TRBD1. The germline gives CDR1 ENHRY, CDR2 SYGVKD. J lost 2 bases, V lost 6 bases, and 3 bases had no gene match. This CDR3 is 13 amino acids long. The CDR3 is CAIRDRVTYEQYF. CDR3 sequence (DNA): TGTGCCATCAGGGACAGGGTAACCTACGAGCAGTACTTC.

Only a few counts were recorded for this clone. V usage is TRBV21-1 and J usage is TRBJ1-2. TRBV21-1 is described as a pseudogene. The CDR3 is made up of 14 amino acids. This chain's CDR3 is CASSPHMGGYGYTF. CDR3 DNA sequence: TGTGCCAGCAGCCCCCATATGGGGGGTTATGGCTACACCTTC.

This clone came up once. V usage is TRBV19 and J usage is TRBJ1-1; a weak D match, TRBD1 (5 bases). The CDR3 extends over 13 amino acids. Germline CDR1 LNHDA, CDR2 SQIVND (reference sequence). Trimming cost V 5 bases and J 4 bases, with 11 bases left between them. The CDR3, as DNA: TGTGCCAGTAGTCTCCACGGGGGCACTGAAGCTTTCTTT. Translation gives CASSLHGGTEAFF. The complete variable domain, with remaining parts taken from reference TRBV19 and TRBJ1-1, reads DGGITQSPKYLFRKEGQNVTLSCEQNLNHDAMYWYRQDPGQGLRLIYYSQIVNDFQKGDIAEGYSVSREKKESFPLTVTSAQKNPTAFYLCASSLHGGTEAFFGQGTRLTVV.

This chain joins TRBV6-5 and TRBJ2-2; D possibly corresponds to TRBD2 (6 bases). The CDR3 contains 16 residues. The ends were cut back, 2 bases at V and 2 bases at J, with 12 bases in the middle. Germline CDR1 reads MNHEY; CDR2 reads SVGAGI. The CDR3 nucleotides read TGTGCCAGCAGTTACCTCGGGGGTCCTAACACCGGGGAGCTGTTTTTT. Protein product: CASSYLGGPNTGELFF.

This clone was observed once. The chain couples TRBV5-1 to TRBJ2-6, with TRBD1 matching over 9 bases. The CDR3 extends over 18 amino acids. Germline CDR1 SGHRS, CDR2 YFSETQ. Trimming took 4 bases from V and 2 from J; bases not matched to a gene: 10. The CDR3 reads CASSGPGQGIAGANVLTF. The CDR3 DNA reads TGCGCCAGCAGCGGCCCGGGACAGGGTATCGCTGGGGCCAACGTCCTGACTTTC. Full variable domain (rest looked up from reference TRBV5-1 and TRBJ2-6): KAGVTQTPRYLIKTRGQQVTLSCSPISGHRSVSWYQQTPGQGLQFLFEYFSETQRNKGNFPGRFSGRQFSNSRSEMNVSTLELGDSALYLCASSGPGQGIAGANVLTFGAGSRLTVL.

This clone was picked up one time. The chain combines TRBV10-3 with TRBJ2-5; a possible D gene is TRBD2 (5 bases). The V end lost 2 bases, the J end lost 4 bases, and 5 bases lay between the germline ends. The V gene's germline CDR1 is ENHRY and CDR2 SYGVKD. The CDR3 loop spans 12 amino acids. As DNA, the CDR3 is TGTGCCATCAGTGAGGAGGGAGAGACCCAGTACTTC. Protein: CAISEEGETQYF.